Described below is a single TCR beta chain sequence and its context. Its target is unknown. The data stem from a study of PD-1 blockade in classical Hodgkin lymphoma. The study's findings and limits: Reports indicated that newly diagnosed patients had lower baseline TCR diversity than healthy donors did. Significantly greater TCR diversity emerged by C4D1 in CD4+ cells but not CD8+ cells.

The method was immunoSEQ multiplex PCR; TCRdb's version includes in-frame clones alone and lacks a portion of them. The sample records some 39,000 clones, about nine tenths being singletons. After autologous stem cell transplantation all patients relapsed, and prior brentuximab vedotin exposure differed between cohorts. Complete response, partial response or progressive disease were the best responses. This sequence originates from a human donor with classical Hodgkin lymphoma. The specimen comprised peripheral blood mononuclear cells (PBMCs), sampled at baseline.

For the CDR3, the DNA is TGTGCCAGCAGTGCCATAGCGGAATCCTACAATGAGCAGTTCTTC. As protein: CASSAIAESYNEQFF. The V call is TRBV28, the J call TRBJ2-1, with D possibly matching TRBD2 (6 bases). This CDR3 is built from 15 residues. Trimming pared 5 bases from V and 1 base from J, leaving 12 bases between. The germline CDR1 and CDR2 sequences are MDHEN and SYDVKM.